This T cell receptor (beta chain) stems from a study of cytomegalovirus exposure and HLA in healthy donors. Background on the study: Among 150 million to 200 million T cells, an earlier analysis found roughly 120 million unique TCR beta sequences.

In regard to this clone: Its target is not known.

Vbeta (60) and Jbeta (13) primers were used in the PCR. Repertoires were generated with immunoSEQ multiplex PCR, while TCRdb's copy carries only in-frame clones and drops some. This table holds about 200,000 clones, 79% found once. Study findings and constraints: A later analysis showed HLA-associated TCR beta chains outstripping equally common others in clonal expansion. A likely sequencing artifact accounted for one observed cluster of highly shared sequence variants.

The TCR originated in a man aged 50 or older in good health and CMV-seronegative. Specimen: PBMCs.

The CDR3, as DNA: TGTGCCTGGAGTGTACAGGGATATTCACCCCTCCACTTT. This translates into CAWSVQGYSPLHF. The J gene is TRBJ1-6, the V gene TRBV30; tentative D call: TRBD1 (6 bases). Germline CDR1 reads GTSNPN; CDR2 reads SVGIG (reference sequence). The CDR3 has 13 amino acids. The germline V and J ends were trimmed by 0 bases and 8 bases, with 8 bases remaining between them.